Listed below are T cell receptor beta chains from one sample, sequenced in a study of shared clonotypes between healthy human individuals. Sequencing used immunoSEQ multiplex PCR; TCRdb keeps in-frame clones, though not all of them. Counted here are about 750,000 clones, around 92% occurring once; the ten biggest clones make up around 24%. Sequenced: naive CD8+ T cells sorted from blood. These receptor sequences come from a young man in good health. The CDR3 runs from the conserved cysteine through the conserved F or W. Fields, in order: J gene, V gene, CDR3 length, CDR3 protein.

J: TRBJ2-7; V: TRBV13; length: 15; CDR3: CASSLRTSLSHEQYF
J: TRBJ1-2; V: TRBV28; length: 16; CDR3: CASSSIIPDRIYGYTF
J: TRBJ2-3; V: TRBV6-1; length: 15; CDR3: CASRPGPGKTDTQYF
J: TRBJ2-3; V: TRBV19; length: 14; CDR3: CASTIGPGADTQYF
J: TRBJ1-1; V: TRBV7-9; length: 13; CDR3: CASSGNARIEAFF
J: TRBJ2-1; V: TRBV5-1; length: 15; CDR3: CASCPGTSSYNEQFF
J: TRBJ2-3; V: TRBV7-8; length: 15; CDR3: CASSPALSNTDTQYF
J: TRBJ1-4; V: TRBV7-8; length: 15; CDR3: CASSLGTGAYGKLFF
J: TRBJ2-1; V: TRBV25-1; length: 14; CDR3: CASSESGGSHEQFF
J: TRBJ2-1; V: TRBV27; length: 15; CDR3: CASSPTTAPYNEQFF
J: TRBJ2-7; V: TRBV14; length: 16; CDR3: CASSQDDRGLYYEQYF
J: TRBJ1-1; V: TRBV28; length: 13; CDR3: CASSLSGSFEAFF
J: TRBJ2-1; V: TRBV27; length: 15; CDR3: CASKGAGVGGNEQFF
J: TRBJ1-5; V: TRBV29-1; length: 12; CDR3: CSVSSLGQPQHF
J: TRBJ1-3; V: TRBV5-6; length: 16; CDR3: CASSLEARYSGNTIYF
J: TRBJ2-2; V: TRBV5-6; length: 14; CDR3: CASSLVQNTGELFF
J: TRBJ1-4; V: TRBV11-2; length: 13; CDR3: CASSLDSLEKLFF